Below are 29 T cell receptor beta chains sequenced from a single sample in a study of PD-L1 blockade in urothelial cancer. This table comes from immunoSEQ multiplex PCR, and its TCRdb copy is limited to in-frame clones, with some not included. This table has 35,000 to 45,000 clones, more than 65% appearing once. The sample here was PBMCs, taken around atezolizumab (anti-PD-L1) treatment. Receptors were obtained from a man between 65 and 85 years old with urothelial cancer.

J is TRBJ2-1 and V is TRBV28, with a tentative D call TRBD2 (5 bases). Germline CDR1 MDHEN, CDR2 SYDVKM. The CDR3 sequence is 14 residues long. Trimming left V 5 bases short and J 8 bases short, with 16 bases between. CDR3 sequence reads: CASSRPGEWDEQFF. In nucleotides, the CDR3 is TGTGCCAGCAGTCGCCCCGGGGAGTGGGATGAGCAGTTCTTC.

The table lists this clone with a count of one. This chain uses TRBV30 with TRBJ1-4; D is ambiguous. The germline V and J ends were trimmed by 4 bases and 3 bases, with 12 bases remaining between them. Germline V lookup: CDR1 GTSNPN, CDR2 SVGIG (reference sequence). The CDR3 spans 14 residues. The CDR3 here is CAWKYSTPNEKLFF. DNA for the CDR3: TGTGCCTGGAAGTATAGCACTCCTAATGAAAAACTGTTTTTT. Supplemented by reference TRBV30 and TRBJ1-4, the full variable domain reads SQTIHQWPATLVQPVGSPLSLECTVEGTSNPNLYWYRQAAGRGLQLLFYSVGIGQISSEVPQNLSASRPQDRQFILSSKKLLLSDSGFYLCAWKYSTPNEKLFFGSGTQLSVL.

The V call is TRBV7-9, the J call TRBJ2-1; a possible D gene is TRBD2 (6 bases). Germline V lookup: CDR1 SEHNR, CDR2 FQNEAQ (reference sequence). Trimming took 3 bases from V and 9 from J, leaving 15 bases between them. The CDR3 runs 14 residues. This chain's CDR3 is CASSLALTSSEQFF. The CDR3 coding sequence is TGTGCCAGCAGCTTGGCCCTAACTAGCTCTGAGCAGTTCTTC.

The gene calls are TRBV9 and TRBJ2-1; 9 positions agree with TRBD1. The germline V gene encodes CDR1 SGDLS and CDR2 YYNGEE. The CDR3 extends over 17 amino acids. V lost 4 bases, J lost 3 bases, and 11 bases stayed unmatched. CDR3 amino acids: CASSSRLGGQGYNEQFF. The DNA for the CDR3 is TGTGCCAGCAGCTCCCGCTTGGGGGGACAGGGCTACAATGAGCAGTTCTTC. Full variable domain (missing parts from reference TRBV9 and TRBJ2-1): DSGVTQTPKHLITATGQRVTLRCSPRSGDLSVYWYQQSLDQGLQFLIQYYNGEERAKGNILERFSAQQFPDLHSELNLSSLELGDSALYFCASSSRLGGQGYNEQFFGPGTRLTVL.

V and J are TRBV5-6 and TRBJ2-7; no clear D gene. The ends were cut back, 3 bases at V and 4 bases at J, with 11 bases in the middle. Germline CDR1 reads SGHDT; CDR2 reads YYEEEE. The CDR3 length is 13 residues. This CDR3 reads CASSSFPVYEQYF. In nucleotides, the CDR3 is TGTGCCAGCAGCTCATTCCCGGTTTACGAGCAGTACTTC.

The chain joins TRBV4-3 to TRBJ1-2; unclear D gene. This CDR3 region has 17 residues. The germline V gene has CDR1 LGHNA and CDR2 YSLEER. Trimming left V 0 bases short and J 3 bases short, with 17 bases between. The CDR3 DNA reads as TGCGCCAGCAGCCAAGATCTTCGGCGGGGAGGAGACTATGGCTACACCTTC. Protein: CASSQDLRRGGDYGYTF.

The chain couples TRBV23-1 to TRBJ2-1; possible D gene TRBD2, 5 bases. TRBV23-1 is designated an ORF whose function remains uncertain. CDR3 size: 14 residues. The V and J ends lost 6 bases and 4 bases respectively, with 13 bases between them. This chain's CDR3 is CASRPLPGYNEQFF. The CDR3 DNA sequence: TGCGCCAGCAGACCCCTTCCGGGATACAATGAGCAGTTCTTC.

This clone was observed once. The chain joins TRBV5-1 to TRBJ1-1, with D possibly being TRBD1 (6 bases). Germline V gene data show CDR1 as SGHRS and CDR2 as YFSETQ. This CDR3 is 17 amino acids long. Trimming cost V 4 bases and J 5 bases, with 24 bases left between them. The CDR3 reads CASSEGGGSRVETEAFF. The CDR3 bases are TGCGCCAGCAGCGAAGGGGGGGGAAGTCGGGTAGAAACTGAAGCTTTCTTT. The whole variable domain, filled in from reference TRBV5-1 and TRBJ1-1, reads KAGVTQTPRYLIKTRGQQVTLSCSPISGHRSVSWYQQTPGQGLQFLFEYFSETQRNKGNFPGRFSGRQFSNSRSEMNVSTLELGDSALYLCASSEGGGSRVETEAFFGQGTRLTVV.

This clone was seen only a few times. CDR3: CSVEGASGRDSYEQYF. For the CDR3, the DNA is TGCAGCGTTGAAGGAGCTAGCGGGAGGGACTCCTACGAGCAGTACTTC. V usage is TRBV29-1 and J usage is TRBJ2-7, with 12 bases lining up with TRBD2. The V gene end was trimmed by 1 base and the J gene end by 0 bases; junction bases not matched to a gene: 4. Germline CDR1 and CDR2: SQVTM and ANQGSEA. This CDR3 contains 16 residues.

The chain joins TRBV29-1 to TRBJ1-5; possibly TRBD1 for D (5 bases). The ends were cut back, 4 bases at V and 2 bases at J, with 6 bases in the middle. The CDR3 loop spans 12 amino acids. Germline V gives CDR1 SQVTM, CDR2 ANQGSEA. The CDR3 loop is CSVGGGNQPQHF. DNA for the CDR3: TGCAGCGTTGGGGGGGGCAATCAGCCCCAGCATTTT.

The CDR3 DNA is TGTGCCAGCAGCTCGCGGTCAGGGGGCGTGGAAAAACTGTTTTTT. Protein: CASSSRSGGVEKLFF. J is TRBJ1-4 and V is TRBV5-4; 8 bases line up with TRBD1. Trimming took 3 bases from V and 8 from J; bases not matched to a gene: 9. The CDR3 totals 15 residues. From germline, CDR1 is SGHNT and CDR2 YYREEE (reference sequence).

The chain uses TRBV5-1 and TRBJ2-2; maybe TRBD1 (6 bases). Germline V gives CDR1 SGHRS, CDR2 YFSETQ. This CDR3 contains 16 residues. Deletions cut 3 bases from V and 1 base from J, with 13 bases between. The CDR3 region has the DNA TGCGCCAGCAGCTCAGGACAGCTAAGGAACACCGGGGAGCTGTTTTTT. This gives the protein CASSSGQLRNTGELFF.

This sequence joins TRBV9 and TRBJ2-7; TRBD1 matches at 9 bases. J gave up 7 bases and V 2 bases, and 7 bases lay outside the gene matches. Looked up from germline, CDR1 is SGDLS and CDR2 is YYNGEE. The CDR3 is 14 residues long. CDR3 DNA: TGTGCCAGCAGCGTCGGGACAGGGATGCGGGAGCAGTACTTC. Translation: CASSVGTGMREQYF.

This clone was seen just once. The chain combines TRBV5-4 with TRBJ2-3; D is undetermined. The V end lost 5 bases, the J end lost 1 base, and 5 bases lay between the germline ends. CDR3 size: 12 residues. Germline CDR1 SGHNT, CDR2 YYREEE (reference sequence). CDR3 loop: CASRTGTDTQYF. Written as DNA, the CDR3 is TGTGCCAGCAGAACTGGCACAGATACGCAGTATTTT.

V gene TRBV6-1 combines with J gene TRBJ1-1; 11 bases are shared with TRBD1. Trimming at V came to 7 bases and at J to 7 bases, leaving 8 bases not matched to a gene. Germline-derived CDR1 and CDR2 are MNHNS and SASEGT. The CDR3 length is 14 residues. DNA of the CDR3: TGTGCCAGCATCCCGGACAGGGGGCTTGGTGAAGCTTTCTTT. It codes for CASIPDRGLGEAFF.

This clone was recorded once. The rearrangement joins TRBV2 to TRBJ2-1; D uncertain. The CDR3 contains 15 residues. V was trimmed by 6 bases and J by 5 bases, leaving 17 bases between them. CDR1 and CDR2 (germline): SNHLY, FYNNEI. The CDR3 region is CASRLLGGHDNEQFF. CDR3 nucleotides: TGTGCCAGCAGGCTGCTTGGCGGCCACGACAATGAGCAGTTCTTC.

The V call is TRBV6-6, the J call TRBJ2-3, with 10 nucleotides matching TRBD1. This CDR3 comprises 14 residues. The J segment lost 5 bases and the V segment lost 6 bases, leaving 5 bases of the junction unmatched. Germline lookup yields CDR1 MNHNY and CDR2 SVGAGI (reference sequence). The CDR3 bases are TGTGCCAGCAGCCGACAGGGGGCAAAAGATACGCAGTATTTT. This sequence encodes CASSRQGAKDTQYF.

This chain uses TRBV7-2 with TRBJ2-5, with D maybe TRBD2 (6 bases). Germline CDR1 is SGHTA and CDR2 is FQGNSA. The CDR3 has 18 residues. V lost 2 bases and J 6 bases, leaving 25 bases between the germline ends. The CDR3 region is CASSLTLGSGQLGKTQYF. DNA for the CDR3: TGTGCCAGCAGCTTAACCCTCGGCAGCGGGCAGCTCGGAAAGACCCAGTACTTC.

The genes are TRBV5-6 and TRBJ1-1; D is uncertain. The CDR3 length is 16 residues. CDR1 is SGHDT and CDR2 is YYEEEE in the germline V gene. V gave up 0 bases and J gave up 1 base, with 13 bases separating them. CDR3 DNA: TGTGCCAGCAGCTTGGTCGGCGGTGTGGGGAACACTGAAGCTTTCTTT. Residues: CASSLVGGVGNTEAFF.

The genes are TRBV7-3 and TRBJ2-3; D perhaps matches TRBD2 (6 bases). The CDR3 sequence is 15 residues long. Germline CDR1 reads SGHTA; CDR2 reads FQGTGA. Trimming removed 3 bases at V and 0 bases at J, with 10 bases between. The CDR3 region has the DNA TGTGCCAGCAGCTTCGCGGGATCAAGCACAGATACGCAGTATTTT. It is translated as CASSFAGSSTDTQYF.

The genes are TRBV11-2 and TRBJ2-1; D unclear. CDR3 length: 16 residues. Looked up from germline, CDR1 is SGHAT and CDR2 is FQNNGV. V lost 5 bases to trimming and J lost 0 bases, with 14 bases between them. The CDR3 region is CASSARHDSSYNEQFF. CDR3 nucleotides: TGTGCCAGCAGCGCAAGACACGATTCCTCCTACAATGAGCAGTTCTTC.

The chain is built from TRBV7-2 and TRBJ2-5, with 8 bases fitting TRBD2. The ends lost 1 base at V and 5 bases at J; junction bases unmatched: 9. Germline CDR1 SGHTA, CDR2 FQGNSA. The CDR3 totals 16 residues. The CDR3 DNA sequence: TGTGCCAGCAGCTTAGGGCCCGCGGGAGGTGAGGAGACCCAGTACTTC. Amino acid sequence: CASSLGPAGGEETQYF.

This clone was detected only once. CDR3 sequence: CASSSSFTPNQPQHF. Here the CDR3 DNA reads TGTGCCAGTAGTTCTAGTTTTACACCAAATCAGCCCCAGCATTTT. The V call is TRBV19, the J call TRBJ1-5; D is unclear. Trimming cost V 5 bases and J 4 bases, with 15 bases left between them. The CDR3 is 15 residues long. Germline-derived CDR1 and CDR2 are LNHDA and SQIVND (reference sequence).

The J gene is TRBJ2-7, the V gene TRBV9; 7 bases line up with TRBD2. The CDR3 has 15 amino acids. V lost 2 bases, J lost 6 bases, and 11 bases stayed unmatched. Germline CDR1 SGDLS, CDR2 YYNGEE. The CDR3 loop reads CASSVRQGGVGEQYF. The CDR3 region has the DNA TGTGCCAGCAGCGTCCGGCAGGGAGGGGTCGGCGAGCAGTACTTC.

The V gene is TRBV18, the J gene TRBJ2-3; possible D gene TRBD2, 6 bases. Trimming removed 3 bases from V and 2 bases from J, with 15 bases in between. Germline assignment: CDR1 KGHSH and CDR2 LQKENI. CDR3 length equals 16 residues. The CDR3 loop reads CASSPRSGINTDTQYF. The CDR3, as DNA: TGTGCCAGCTCACCCCGTAGCGGAATAAACACAGATACGCAGTATTTT.

This sequence joins TRBV5-4 and TRBJ2-1; no reliable D call. Germline V CDR1 and CDR2: SGHNT, YYREEE (reference sequence). CDR3 length equals 14 residues. V lost 4 bases and J lost 1, with 9 bases in between. The CDR3, as DNA: TGTGCCAGCAGCCTGAGAGGTTCCTACAATGAGCAGTTCTTC. Translating gives CASSLRGSYNEQFF.

The V call is TRBV9, the J call TRBJ1-6; D perhaps matches TRBD1 (5 bases). The V end was cut by 4 bases, the J end by 7 bases, with 18 bases between. The CDR3 is 16 amino acids. Germline loops: CDR1 SGDLS, CDR2 YYNGEE. Here the CDR3 reads CASSPRVQALNSPLHF. As DNA, the CDR3 is TGTGCCAGCAGCCCCAGGGTTCAGGCGCTGAATTCACCCCTCCACTTT.

The chain is built from TRBV18 and TRBJ1-5; 9 nucleotides agree with TRBD1. Trimming at V came to 4 bases and at J to 1 base, leaving 5 bases not matched to a gene. Germline V lookup: CDR1 KGHSH, CDR2 LQKENI. The CDR3 has 16 residues. CDR3 coding DNA: TGTGCCAGCTCACGACGGGGACAGGGCAGCAATCAGCCCCAGCATTTT. Its translation is CASSRRGQGSNQPQHF.

In this sample, this clone turned up a few times. The chain uses TRBV19 and TRBJ2-7, with D uncertain. The CDR3 has 12 residues. CDR1 and CDR2 (germline): LNHDA, SQIVND (reference sequence). Trimming cost V 7 bases and J 4 bases, with 11 bases left between them. The CDR3: CASKTDGYEQYF. The CDR3, as DNA: TGTGCCAGTAAAACAGACGGATACGAGCAGTACTTC.